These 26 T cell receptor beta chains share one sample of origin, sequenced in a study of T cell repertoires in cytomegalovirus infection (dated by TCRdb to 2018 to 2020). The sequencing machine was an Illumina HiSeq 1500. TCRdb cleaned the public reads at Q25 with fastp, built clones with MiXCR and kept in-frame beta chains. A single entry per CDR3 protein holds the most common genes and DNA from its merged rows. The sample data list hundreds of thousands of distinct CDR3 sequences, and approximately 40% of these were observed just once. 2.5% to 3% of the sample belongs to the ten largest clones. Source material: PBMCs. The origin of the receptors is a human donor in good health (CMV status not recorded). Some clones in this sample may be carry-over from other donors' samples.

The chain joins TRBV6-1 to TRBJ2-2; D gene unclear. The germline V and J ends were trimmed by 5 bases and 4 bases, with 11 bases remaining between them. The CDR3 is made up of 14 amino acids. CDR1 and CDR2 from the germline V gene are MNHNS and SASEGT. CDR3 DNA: TGTGCCAGCAGTACTACGTTTGGCACCGGGGAGCTGTTTTTT. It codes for CASSTTFGTGELFF.

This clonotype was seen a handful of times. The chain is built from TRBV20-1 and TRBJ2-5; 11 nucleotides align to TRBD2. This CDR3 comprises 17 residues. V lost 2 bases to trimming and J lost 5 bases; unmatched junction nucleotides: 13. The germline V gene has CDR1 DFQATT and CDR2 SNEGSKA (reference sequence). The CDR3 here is CSARSFSGRAFGETQYF. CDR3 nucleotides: TGCAGTGCTAGAAGTTTTAGCGGGAGGGCCTTTGGGGAGACCCAGTACTTC.

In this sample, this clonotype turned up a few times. The CDR3 DNA follows: TGTGCCAGCACCCCATTAGGACCCGGGGGGGACACTGAAGCTTTCTTT. It encodes CASTPLGPGGDTEAFF. The genes are TRBV2 and TRBJ1-1; possible D gene TRBD1, 5 bases. V was trimmed by 7 bases and J by 3 bases, leaving 21 bases between them. Looked up from germline, CDR1 is SNHLY and CDR2 is FYNNEI. CDR3 length equals 16 residues.

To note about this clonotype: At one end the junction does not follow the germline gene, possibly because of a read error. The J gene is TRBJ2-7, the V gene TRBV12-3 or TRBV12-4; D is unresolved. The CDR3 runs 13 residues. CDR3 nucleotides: TGTGCCCGCAGTTTGCGGCAGGACTACGAGCAGTACTTC. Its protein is CARSLRQDYEQYF.

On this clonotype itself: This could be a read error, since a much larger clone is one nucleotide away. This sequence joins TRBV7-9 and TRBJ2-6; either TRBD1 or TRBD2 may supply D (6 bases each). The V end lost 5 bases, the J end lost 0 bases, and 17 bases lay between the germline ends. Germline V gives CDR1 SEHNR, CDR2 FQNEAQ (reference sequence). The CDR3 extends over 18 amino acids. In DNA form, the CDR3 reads TGTGCCAGCAGCGCCACAGGGAGGTCCCTCTCTGGGGCCAACGTCCTGACTTTC. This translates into CASSATGRSLSGANVLTF.

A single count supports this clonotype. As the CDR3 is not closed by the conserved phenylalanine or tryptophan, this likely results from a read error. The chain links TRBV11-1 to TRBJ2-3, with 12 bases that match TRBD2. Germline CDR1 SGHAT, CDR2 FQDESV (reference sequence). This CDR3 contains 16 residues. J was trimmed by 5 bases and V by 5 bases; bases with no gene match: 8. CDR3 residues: CASSLALAGGQDTQYL. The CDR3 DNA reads TGTGCCAGCAGCCTCGCCCTAGCGGGGGGGCAAGATACGCAGTATTTA.

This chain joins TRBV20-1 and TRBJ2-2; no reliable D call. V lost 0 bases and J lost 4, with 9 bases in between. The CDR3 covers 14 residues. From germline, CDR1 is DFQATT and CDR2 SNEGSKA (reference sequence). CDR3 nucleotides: TGCAGTGCTAGAGACGATCCTGCCACCGGGGAGCTGTTTTTT. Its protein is CSARDDPATGELFF.

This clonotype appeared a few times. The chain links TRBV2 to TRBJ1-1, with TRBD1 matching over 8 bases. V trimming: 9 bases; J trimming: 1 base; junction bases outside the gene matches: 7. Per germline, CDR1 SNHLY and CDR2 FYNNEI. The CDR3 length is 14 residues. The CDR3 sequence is CASISGGANTEAFF. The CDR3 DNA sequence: TGTGCCAGTATTTCAGGGGGCGCGAACACTGAAGCTTTCTTT. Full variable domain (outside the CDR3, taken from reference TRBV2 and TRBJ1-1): EPEVTQTPSHQVTQMGQEVILRCVPISNHLYFYWYRQILGQKVEFLVSFYNNEISEKSEIFDDQFSVERPDGSNFTLKIRSTKLEDSAMYFCASISGGANTEAFFGQGTRLTVV.

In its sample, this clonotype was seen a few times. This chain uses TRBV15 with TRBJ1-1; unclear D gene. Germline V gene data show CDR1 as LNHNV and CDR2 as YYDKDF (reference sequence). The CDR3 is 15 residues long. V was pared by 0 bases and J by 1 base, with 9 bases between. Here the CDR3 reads CATSRDRAANTEAFF. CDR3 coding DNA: TGTGCCACCAGCAGAGATCGCGCCGCGAACACTGAAGCTTTCTTT.

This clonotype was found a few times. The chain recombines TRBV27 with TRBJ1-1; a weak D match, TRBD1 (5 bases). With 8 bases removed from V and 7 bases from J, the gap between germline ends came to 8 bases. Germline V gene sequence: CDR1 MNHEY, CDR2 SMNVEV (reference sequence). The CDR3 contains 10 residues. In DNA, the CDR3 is TGTGCCAGCTTTGGACATGAAGCTTTCTTT. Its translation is CASFGHEAFF.

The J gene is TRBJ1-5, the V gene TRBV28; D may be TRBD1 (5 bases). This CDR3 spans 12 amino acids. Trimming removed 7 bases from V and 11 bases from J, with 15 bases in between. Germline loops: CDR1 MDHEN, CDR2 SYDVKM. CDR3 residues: CASTIFGDAQHF. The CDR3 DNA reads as TGTGCCAGCACGATTTTTGGGGACGCCCAGCATTTT.

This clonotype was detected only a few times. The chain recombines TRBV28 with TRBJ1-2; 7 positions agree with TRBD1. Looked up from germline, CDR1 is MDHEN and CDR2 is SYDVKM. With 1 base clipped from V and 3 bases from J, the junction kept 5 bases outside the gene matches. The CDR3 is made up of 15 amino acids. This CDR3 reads CASSLLEGQDYGYTF. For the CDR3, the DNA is TGTGCCAGCAGTTTATTAGAAGGACAGGACTATGGCTACACCTTC.

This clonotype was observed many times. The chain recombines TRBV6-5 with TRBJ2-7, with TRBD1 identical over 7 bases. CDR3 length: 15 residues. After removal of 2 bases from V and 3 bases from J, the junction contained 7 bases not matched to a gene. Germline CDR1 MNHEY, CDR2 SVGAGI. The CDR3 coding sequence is TGTGCCAGCAGTTACGGGCTAGCAGGGGGCTACGAGCAGTACTTC. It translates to CASSYGLAGGYEQYF.

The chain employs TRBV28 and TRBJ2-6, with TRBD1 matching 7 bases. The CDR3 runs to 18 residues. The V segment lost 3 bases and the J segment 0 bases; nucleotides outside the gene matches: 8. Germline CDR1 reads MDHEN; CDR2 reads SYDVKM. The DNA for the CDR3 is TGTGCCAGCAGTTTTATGGACAGGCGTACCTCTGGGGCCAACGTCCTGACTTTC. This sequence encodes CASSFMDRRTSGANVLTF.

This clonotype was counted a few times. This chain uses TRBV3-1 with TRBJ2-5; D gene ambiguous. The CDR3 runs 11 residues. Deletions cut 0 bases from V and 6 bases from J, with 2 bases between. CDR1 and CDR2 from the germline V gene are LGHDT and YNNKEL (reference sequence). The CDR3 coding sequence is TGTGCCAGCAGCCAAGAGAAGACCCAGTACTTC. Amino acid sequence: CASSQEKTQYF.

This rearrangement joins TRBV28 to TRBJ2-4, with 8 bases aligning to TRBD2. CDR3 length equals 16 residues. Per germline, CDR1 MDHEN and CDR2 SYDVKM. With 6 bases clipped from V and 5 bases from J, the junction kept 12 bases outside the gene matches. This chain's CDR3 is CASSEQGAGGENIQYF. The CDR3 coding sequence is TGTGCCAGCAGCGAACAGGGTGCCGGGGGGGAAAACATTCAGTACTTC.

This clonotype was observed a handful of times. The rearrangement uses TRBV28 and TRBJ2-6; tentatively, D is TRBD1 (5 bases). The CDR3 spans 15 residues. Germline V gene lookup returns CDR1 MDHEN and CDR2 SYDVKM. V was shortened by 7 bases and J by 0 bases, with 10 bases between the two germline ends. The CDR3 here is CASTMTASGANVLTF. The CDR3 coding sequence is TGTGCCAGCACCATGACAGCCTCTGGGGCCAACGTCCTGACTTTC.

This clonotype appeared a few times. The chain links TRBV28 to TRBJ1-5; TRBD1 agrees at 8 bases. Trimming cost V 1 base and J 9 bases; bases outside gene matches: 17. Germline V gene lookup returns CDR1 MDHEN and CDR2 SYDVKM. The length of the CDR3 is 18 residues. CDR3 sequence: CASSLSGGQGGSLMPQHF. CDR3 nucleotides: TGTGCCAGCAGTTTATCGGGTGGACAGGGCGGGTCATTGATGCCCCAGCATTTT.

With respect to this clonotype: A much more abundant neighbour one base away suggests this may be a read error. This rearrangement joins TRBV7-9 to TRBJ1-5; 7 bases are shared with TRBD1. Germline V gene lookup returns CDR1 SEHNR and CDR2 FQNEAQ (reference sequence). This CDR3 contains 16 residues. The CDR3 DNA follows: TGTGCCAGCAGCTTAGACCAGGGGGGGTTAAATCAGCCCAAGCATTTT. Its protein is CASSLDQGGLNQPKHF.

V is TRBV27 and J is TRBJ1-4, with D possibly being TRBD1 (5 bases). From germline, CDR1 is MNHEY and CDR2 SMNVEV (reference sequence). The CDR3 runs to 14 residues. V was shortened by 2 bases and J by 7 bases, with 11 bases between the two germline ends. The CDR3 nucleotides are TGTGCCAGCAGTTTACGGGGGGGAGGTGAAAAACTGTTTTTT. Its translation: CASSLRGGGEKLFF.

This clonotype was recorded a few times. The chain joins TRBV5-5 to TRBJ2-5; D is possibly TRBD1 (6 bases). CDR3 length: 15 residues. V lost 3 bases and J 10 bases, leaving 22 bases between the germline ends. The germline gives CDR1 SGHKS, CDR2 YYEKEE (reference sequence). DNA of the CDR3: TGTGCCAGCAGCTCGAACGGACAGTCGGTCAGTGACCAGTACTTC. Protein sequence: CASSSNGQSVSDQYF.

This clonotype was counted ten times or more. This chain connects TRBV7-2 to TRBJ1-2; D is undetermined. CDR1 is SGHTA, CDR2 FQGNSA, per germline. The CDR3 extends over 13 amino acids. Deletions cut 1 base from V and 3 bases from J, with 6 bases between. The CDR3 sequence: CASSLGRHYGYTF. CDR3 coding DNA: TGTGCCAGCAGCTTAGGTAGGCACTATGGCTACACCTTC.

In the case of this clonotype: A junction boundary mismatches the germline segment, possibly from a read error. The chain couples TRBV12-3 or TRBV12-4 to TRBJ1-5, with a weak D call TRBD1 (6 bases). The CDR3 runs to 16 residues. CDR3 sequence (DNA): TGTGCCAGCAGCCAGGGGACACCTCATAGCAATCAGCCCCAGCAGTTT. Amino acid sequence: CASSQGTPHSNQPQQF.

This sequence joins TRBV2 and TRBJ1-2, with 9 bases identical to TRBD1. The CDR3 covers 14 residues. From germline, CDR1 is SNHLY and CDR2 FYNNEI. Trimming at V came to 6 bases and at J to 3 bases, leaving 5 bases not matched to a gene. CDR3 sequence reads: CASSRDREDYGYTF. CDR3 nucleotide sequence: TGTGCCAGCAGCAGGGACAGGGAGGACTATGGCTACACCTTC.

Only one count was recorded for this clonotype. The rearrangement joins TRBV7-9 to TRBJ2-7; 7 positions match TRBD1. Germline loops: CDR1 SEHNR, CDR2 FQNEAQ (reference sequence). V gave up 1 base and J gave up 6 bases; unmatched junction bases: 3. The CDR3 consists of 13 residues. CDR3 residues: CASSLDAGGEQYF. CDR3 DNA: TGTGCCAGCAGCTTAGATGCAGGGGGCGAGCAGTACTTC.

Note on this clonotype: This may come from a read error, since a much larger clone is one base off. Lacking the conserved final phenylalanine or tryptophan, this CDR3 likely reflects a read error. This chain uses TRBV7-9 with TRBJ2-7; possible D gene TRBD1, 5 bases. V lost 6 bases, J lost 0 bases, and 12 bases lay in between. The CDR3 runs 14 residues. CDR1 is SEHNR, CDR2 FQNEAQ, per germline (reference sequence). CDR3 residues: CASSHTQGSYEQYL. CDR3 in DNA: TGTGCCAGCAGTCATACTCAGGGCTCCTACGAGCAGTACTTA.